These 10 T cell receptor beta chains were sequenced from one sample in a study of CD8 T cells in acute hepatitis C reinfection. Sample time point: naive CD8 control sorted from an acute-time-point sample. The data were produced by immunoSEQ multiplex PCR, yet TCRdb's version contains in-frame clones alone and is incomplete. Of approximately 40,000 clones listed, roughly 85% are singletons. The sample comprised naive CD8+ T cells from PBMCs. The receptors come from a woman in her late teens or twenties who spontaneously cleared hepatitis C infection.

The V and J genes are TRBV7-8 and TRBJ2-1; D is undetermined. The CDR3 is 12 amino acids. The ends were cut back, 5 bases at V and 7 bases at J, with 9 bases in the middle. Germline loops: CDR1 SGHVS, CDR2 FQNEAQ. The CDR3 is CASSRINNEQFF. In DNA, the CDR3 is TGTGCCAGCAGCCGAATCAATAATGAGCAGTTCTTC.

The chain carries TRBV25-1 and TRBJ2-7; 8 bases are shared with TRBD2. V lost 2 bases to trimming and J lost 2 bases; unmatched junction nucleotides: 2. The germline V gene encodes CDR1 MGHDK and CDR2 SYGVNS. This CDR3 contains 14 residues. For the CDR3, the DNA is TGTGCCAGCAGTGAACCGGGACTAGCCTACGAGCAGTACTTC. Encoded protein: CASSEPGLAYEQYF.

This chain uses TRBV7-6 with TRBJ1-1, with D perhaps matching TRBD1 (5 bases). V lost 3 bases, J lost 1 base, and 9 bases lay in between. CDR3 size: 14 residues. The germline V gene has CDR1 SGHVS and CDR2 FNYEAQ. Written as DNA, the CDR3 is TGTGCCAGCAGCTTGGCAACAGGGAACACTGAAGCTTTCTTT. Residues: CASSLATGNTEAFF.

This chain joins TRBV6-6 and TRBJ1-1; D gene uncertain. Germline lookup yields CDR1 MNHNY and CDR2 SVGAGI (reference sequence). V dropped 0 bases and J dropped 0 bases, with 11 bases sitting between them. CDR3 length: 16 amino acids. CDR3 in amino acids: CASSYSILTMNTEAFF. The CDR3 DNA is TGTGCCAGCAGTTACTCGATATTAACGATGAACACTGAAGCTTTCTTT.

V and J are TRBV11-1 and TRBJ2-1; 10 bases fit TRBD2. V was clipped by 5 bases and J by 3 bases; unmatched bases: 4. CDR1 SGHAT and CDR2 FQDESV come from the germline V gene (reference sequence). The CDR3 totals 15 residues. CDR3 coding DNA: TGTGCCAGCAGCCATTCTAGCGGGGGCTACAATGAGCAGTTCTTC. It is translated as CASSHSSGGYNEQFF. Together with reference TRBV11-1 and TRBJ2-1, the CDR3 gives the full variable domain: EAEVAQSPRYKITEKSQAVAFWCDPISGHATLYWYRQILGQGPELLVQFQDESVVDDSQLPKDRFSAERLKGVDSTLKIQPAELGDSAMYLCASSHSSGGYNEQFFGPGTRLTVL.

The J gene is TRBJ1-4, the V gene TRBV7-8, with D unresolved. Germline-derived CDR1 and CDR2 are SGHVS and FQNEAQ. Trimming left V 3 bases short and J 1 base short, with 6 bases between. This CDR3 has 14 amino acids. The CDR3 DNA reads as TGTGCCAGCAGCTTGGTAGAAACTAATGAAAAACTGTTTTTT. Protein sequence: CASSLVETNEKLFF.

The J gene is TRBJ2-1, the V gene TRBV27; D may correspond to TRBD1 or TRBD2 (5 bases each). Germline CDR1 is MNHEY and CDR2 is SMNVEV (reference sequence). The V gene lost 7 bases and the J gene lost 0 bases, with 10 bases spanning the gap. This CDR3 has 14 residues. Here the CDR3 DNA reads TGTGCCAGCACTACCGGGACCTCCTACAATGAGCAGTTCTTC. This codes for CASTTGTSYNEQFF.

This clone was recorded a few times. The chain has TRBV4-1 and TRBJ2-7; 9 bases fit TRBD2. The CDR3 covers 14 residues. The germline gives CDR1 MGHRA, CDR2 YSYEKL. V dropped 1 base and J dropped 3; count of bases not matched to a gene: 1. The CDR3 loop reads CASSQGLADYEQYF. CDR3 in DNA: TGCGCCAGCAGCCAAGGACTAGCGGACTACGAGCAGTACTTC.

V and J are TRBV5-4 and TRBJ1-2; D gene unclear. Germline CDR1 and CDR2: SGHNT and YYREEE (reference sequence). This CDR3 has 14 amino acids. V was shortened by 4 bases and J by 4 bases, with 14 bases between the two germline ends. The CDR3 bases are TGTGCCAGCAGCCTAAGCGGAACTTCCTATGGCTACACCTTC. Translation: CASSLSGTSYGYTF. The variable domain in full, with the rest retrieved from reference TRBV5-4 and TRBJ1-2, is ETGVTQSPTHLIKTRGQQVTLRCSSQSGHNTVSWYQQALGQGPQFIFQYYREEENGRGNFPPRFSGLQFPNYSSELNVNALELDDSALYLCASSLSGTSYGYTFGSGTRLTVV.

This sequence joins TRBV19 and TRBJ1-1; D unresolved. Germline V gene lookup returns CDR1 LNHDA and CDR2 SQIVND (reference sequence). The CDR3 totals 12 residues. V lost 1 base and J lost 6, with 6 bases in between. The chain's CDR3 is CASSIVDAEAFF. The CDR3 DNA follows: TGTGCCAGTAGTATAGTTGATGCTGAAGCTTTCTTT.